These T cell receptor beta chains were read from a single sample in a study of blood T cell repertoires in COVID-19. TCRdb's copy holds only in-frame clones and misses some; the assay was immunoSEQ multiplex PCR. The sample lists 120,000 or so clones, around nine tenths seen once, with 1% to 1.5% in the top ten. Sequenced sample: peripheral blood. The receptors originated from a woman older than 75 with acute or convalescent COVID-19. CDR3s include the opening cysteine and the closing phenylalanine or tryptophan. Each record gives: V gene, J gene, D gene, clone size, CDR3 DNA, CDR3 protein. A D gene is named only where the DNA matches it firmly. Clone size appears in some rows only: once, few, many, or a class for an expanded clone.

v_gene: TRBV3-1/TRBV3-2; j_gene: TRBJ1-3; d_gene: NA; abundance: NA; CDR3nt: TGTGCCAGCAGCCATAAGCCTAGGGGGTATGGTGGAAACACCATATATTTT; CDR3aa: CASSHKPRGYGGNTIYF
v_gene: TRBV7-3; j_gene: TRBJ2-1; d_gene: NA; abundance: NA; CDR3nt: TGTGCCAGCAGCTTAGAAAGACTAGGTGAGCAGTTCTTC; CDR3aa: CASSLERLGEQFF
v_gene: TRBV2; j_gene: TRBJ1-2; d_gene: NA; abundance: NA; CDR3nt: TGTGCCAGCACTCTCGGGGGGGCCGGGAACTATGGCTACACCTTC; CDR3aa: CASTLGGAGNYGYTF
v_gene: TRBV7-2; j_gene: TRBJ1-2; d_gene: NA; abundance: NA; CDR3nt: TGTGCCAGCAGCTTAGACTTCACTGGCTACACCTTC; CDR3aa: CASSLDFTGYTF
v_gene: TRBV3-1/TRBV3-2; j_gene: TRBJ1-2; d_gene: NA; abundance: NA; CDR3nt: TGTGCCAGCAGCCAAGAGCAGGGCGGCTACACCTTC; CDR3aa: CASSQEQGGYTF
v_gene: TRBV2; j_gene: TRBJ2-7; d_gene: TRBD1; abundance: NA; CDR3nt: TGTGCCAGCAGGGGTGGGGGACAGGGGCACCCCGGCTCCTACGAGCAGTACTTC; CDR3aa: CASRGGGQGHPGSYEQYF
v_gene: TRBV10-1; j_gene: TRBJ1-5; d_gene: NA; abundance: NA; CDR3nt: TGCGCCAGCAGGGCACAGGTTAGTGGCAATCAGCCCCAGCATTTT; CDR3aa: CASRAQVSGNQPQHF
v_gene: TRBV11-2; j_gene: TRBJ1-2; d_gene: TRBD1; abundance: NA; CDR3nt: TGTGCCAGCAGCTCCCAGACAGGGCTTTCCTATGGCTACACCTTC; CDR3aa: CASSSQTGLSYGYTF
v_gene: TRBV9; j_gene: TRBJ1-6; d_gene: TRBD1; abundance: NA; CDR3nt: TGTGCCAGCAGCCCGACACAGGGGTCCTATAATTCACCCCTCCACTTT; CDR3aa: CASSPTQGSYNSPLHF
v_gene: TRBV5-1; j_gene: TRBJ2-5; d_gene: NA; abundance: once; CDR3nt: TGCGCCAGCAACCAGGCGAGCCGCGCCTTGGAGACCCAGTACTTC; CDR3aa: CASNQASRALETQYF
v_gene: TRBV5-1; j_gene: TRBJ2-1; d_gene: TRBD2; abundance: NA; CDR3nt: TGCGCCAGCAGCAAGACTAGCGGGGGGGCCGATGAGCAGTTCTTC; CDR3aa: CASSKTSGGADEQFF
v_gene: TRBV5-5; j_gene: TRBJ2-3; d_gene: NA; abundance: NA; CDR3nt: TGTGCCAGCATGGCAGGGAAAGCCCATAACAAAGTCCCCCACACAGATACGCAGTATTTT; CDR3aa: CASMAGKAHNKVPHTDTQYF
v_gene: TRBV4-1; j_gene: TRBJ2-7; d_gene: NA; abundance: NA; CDR3nt: TGCGCCAGCAGCCAAGACCGGAGTCTCGGCGGCGAGCAGTACTTC; CDR3aa: CASSQDRSLGGEQYF
v_gene: TRBV19; j_gene: TRBJ1-1; d_gene: TRBD1; abundance: NA; CDR3nt: TGTGCCAGTAGTATTGGGACAGGGCTGAACACTGAAGCTTTCTTT; CDR3aa: CASSIGTGLNTEAFF
v_gene: TRBV28; j_gene: TRBJ2-7; d_gene: TRBD1; abundance: NA; CDR3nt: TGTGCCACCCAGGACAGGAGAATAACCTACGAGCAGTACTTC; CDR3aa: CATQDRRITYEQYF
v_gene: TRBV12-5; j_gene: TRBJ2-2; d_gene: TRBD1; abundance: NA; CDR3nt: TGTGCTAGTGGGCTTCTGGGACAGGGGCTTGCCGGGGAGCTGTTTTTT; CDR3aa: CASGLLGQGLAGELFF
v_gene: TRBV2; j_gene: TRBJ2-5; d_gene: NA; abundance: NA; CDR3nt: TGTGCCAGCAGTGAGCTGTCTGGGGGGGAGACCCAGTACTTC; CDR3aa: CASSELSGGETQYF
v_gene: TRBV19; j_gene: TRBJ1-4; d_gene: TRBD1; abundance: NA; CDR3nt: TGTGCCAGTAGCAGAAGCGGGACAGGGGCAAAACTGTTTTTT; CDR3aa: CASSRSGTGAKLFF
v_gene: TRBV4-1; j_gene: TRBJ1-1; d_gene: TRBD1; abundance: NA; CDR3nt: TGCGCCAGCAGCCTGACAGGGGGCAGGATGAACACTGAAGCTTTCTTT; CDR3aa: CASSLTGGRMNTEAFF
v_gene: TRBV18; j_gene: TRBJ1-6; d_gene: TRBD1; abundance: NA; CDR3nt: TGTGCCAGCTCACCACGGAAGGGACAGATTAATTCACCCCTCCACTTT; CDR3aa: CASSPRKGQINSPLHF
v_gene: TRBV9; j_gene: TRBJ2-7; d_gene: TRBD1; abundance: NA; CDR3nt: TGTGCCAGCAGCGTAGGTGGGACAGGGCCCTACGAGCAGTACTTC; CDR3aa: CASSVGGTGPYEQYF
v_gene: TRBV12-2; j_gene: TRBJ2-5; d_gene: NA; abundance: NA; CDR3nt: TGTGCAAGTCGCTTAGTTCCCCAAACCCCCCTTAACCTTAATGGCGGGAGGATCCAAGAGACCCAGTACTTC; CDR3aa: CASRLVPQTPLNLNGGRIQETQYF
v_gene: TRBV3-1/TRBV3-2; j_gene: TRBJ2-1; d_gene: NA; abundance: NA; CDR3nt: TGTGCCAGCAGCCGACCGTTATACTTACAGGGCTCTCTATCCTACAATGAGCAGTTCTTC; CDR3aa: CASSRPLYLQGSLSYNEQFF
v_gene: TRBV7-9; j_gene: TRBJ1-4; d_gene: NA; abundance: few; CDR3nt: TGTGCCAGCAGCCGAGACAATTTTGCAACTAATGAAAAACTGTTTTTT; CDR3aa: CASSRDNFATNEKLFF
v_gene: TRBV15; j_gene: TRBJ1-3; d_gene: NA; abundance: once; CDR3nt: TGTGCCACCAGCAGGGACAGCCGGTCGGGAAACACCATATATTTT; CDR3aa: CATSRDSRSGNTIYF
v_gene: TRBV12-5; j_gene: TRBJ2-5; d_gene: NA; abundance: NA; CDR3nt: TGTGCTAGTGATGGACCTCGACAGGGAGGAGAGACCCAGTACTTC; CDR3aa: CASDGPRQGGETQYF
v_gene: TRBV7-8; j_gene: TRBJ2-1; d_gene: NA; abundance: NA; CDR3nt: TGTGCCAGCAGCTTAAAACGGGGGTTAGGTGTTGAGCAGTTCTTC; CDR3aa: CASSLKRGLGVEQFF
v_gene: TRBV19; j_gene: TRBJ1-6; d_gene: NA; abundance: NA; CDR3nt: TGTGCCTCTAGCTTCGGGGGGCGTGAGCCCCTCCACTTT; CDR3aa: CASSFGGREPLHF
v_gene: TRBV18; j_gene: TRBJ1-6; d_gene: TRBD1; abundance: NA; CDR3nt: TGTGCCAGCTCACGTGAAGGGGGCCAGTCACCCCTCCACTTT; CDR3aa: CASSREGGQSPLHF
v_gene: TRBV10-3; j_gene: TRBJ2-7; d_gene: NA; abundance: NA; CDR3nt: TGTGCCATACAGGGAATCAGCGACGAGCAGTACTTC; CDR3aa: CAIQGISDEQYF
v_gene: TRBV3-1/TRBV3-2; j_gene: TRBJ2-7; d_gene: NA; abundance: NA; CDR3nt: TGTGCCAGCAGCCGAAACTACTACGAGCAGTACTTC; CDR3aa: CASSRNYYEQYF
v_gene: TRBV19; j_gene: TRBJ1-6; d_gene: NA; abundance: NA; CDR3nt: TGTGCCAGTAGTGTTCAACAGGGCCCAAATTCACCCCTCCACTTT; CDR3aa: CASSVQQGPNSPLHF
v_gene: TRBV5-4; j_gene: TRBJ1-2; d_gene: TRBD1; abundance: once; CDR3nt: TGTGCCAGCAGACGCGGGGGGGCGACAGGGACCTATGGCTACACCTTC; CDR3aa: CASRRGGATGTYGYTF
v_gene: TRBV27; j_gene: TRBJ1-5; d_gene: TRBD1; abundance: NA; CDR3nt: TGTGCCAGCAGTAACAGGGGGGCCCGGGAGCAGCCCCAGCATTTT; CDR3aa: CASSNRGAREQPQHF
v_gene: TRBV7-6; j_gene: TRBJ1-6; d_gene: NA; abundance: once; CDR3nt: TGTGCCAGCAGCTTAGATCGGCTAGGCAATTCACCCCTCCACTTT; CDR3aa: CASSLDRLGNSPLHF
v_gene: TRBV19; j_gene: TRBJ1-5; d_gene: NA; abundance: NA; CDR3nt: TGTGCCAGTAGTGTCACAGGGTTGAGCAATCAGCCCCAGCATTTT; CDR3aa: CASSVTGLSNQPQHF
v_gene: TRBV28; j_gene: TRBJ2-1; d_gene: TRBD2; abundance: NA; CDR3nt: TGTGCCAGCAGTTTAGGACTAGCGGGGCACAATGAGCAGTTCTTC; CDR3aa: CASSLGLAGHNEQFF
v_gene: TRBV5-1; j_gene: TRBJ2-3; d_gene: NA; abundance: once; CDR3nt: TGCGCCAGCAGCTTCCAGAGCACAGATACGCAGTATTTT; CDR3aa: CASSFQSTDTQYF
v_gene: TRBV5-1; j_gene: TRBJ1-2; d_gene: NA; abundance: NA; CDR3nt: TGCGCCAGCAGCCCTCAAGCAGGGCCTAACTATGGCTACACCTTC; CDR3aa: CASSPQAGPNYGYTF